The clone carrying this T cell receptor (beta chain) was counted only a few times. Its antigen remains unknown. Using immunoSEQ multiplex PCR, the repertoire was profiled, and TCRdb retains in-frame clones only, with some absent. The sample records about 36,000 clones, about 79% being singletons. CDR1 is SGHNT and CDR2 is YYREEE in the germline V gene (reference sequence). The V end lost 0 bases, the J end lost 5 bases, and 12 bases lay between the germline ends. This CDR3 contains 15 residues. The sample originates from a study of CD4 T cells in relation to SARS-CoV-2 and coronaviruses. About the study: After around 10 days of antigen culture, PBMC TCR beta CDR3s were sequenced. The restricting HLA molecule for shared crossreactive spike epitopes was mapped. Study-level results: Monoreactive clones expanded significantly more to SARS-CoV-2 than crossreactive clones did.

Naive and memory CD4+ T cells came from enriched cryopreserved PBMCs. This TCR was sampled from an adult with COVID-19. The sequenced material came from naive CD4+ T cells from PBMCs, cultured in vitro. Noted subset: naive CD4+ T cells isolated by negative enrichment. This rearrangement joins TRBV5-4 to TRBJ2-1; D gene uncertain. CDR3 in amino acids: CASSLAQGRNNEQFF. CDR3 bases: TGTGCCAGCAGCTTGGCCCAAGGTAGGAACAATGAGCAGTTCTTC. Supplemented by reference TRBV5-4 and TRBJ2-1, the full variable domain reads ETGVTQSPTHLIKTRGQQVTLRCSSQSGHNTVSWYQQALGQGPQFIFQYYREEENGRGNFPPRFSGLQFPNYSSELNVNALELDDSALYLCASSLAQGRNNEQFFGPGTRLTVL.